The source of this TCR beta chain is a study of chemoradiotherapy in HPV16-positive cancers. Study information: Functional T-cell assays on two HPV16-positive patients' cells defined candidate HPV-specific clones and common TCR motifs.

Overall study results and limits: During treatment, candidate HPV-specific clones and E7-related motifs expanded in tumor. Only a couple of HPV16-positive patients supplied the functional HPV-specificity definition.

Samples were taken several times over chemoradiotherapy. Profiled with immunoSEQ multiplex PCR; TCRdb holds only in-frame clones, not every one. The data show fewer than 15,000 clones, around 90% seen once. A remark on this clone: What it binds is not known.

The CDR3 runs to 13 residues. Trimming removed 4 bases at V and 2 bases at J, with 7 bases between. Germline lookup yields CDR1 SGHDT and CDR2 YYEEEE. The rearrangement uses TRBV5-6 and TRBJ2-1; D remains ambiguous. This clonotype was sampled from a human donor with HPV-associated anogenital cancer. The sample here was blood, taken from a patient who underwent chemoradiotherapy. The CDR3 sequence: CASSGNPYNEQFF. The CDR3, as DNA: TGTGCCAGCAGCGGGAACCCCTACAATGAGCAGTTCTTC.